The entry that follows covers one T cell receptor (beta chain) sequence. This CDR3 has 15 residues. V dropped 6 bases and J dropped 1; count of bases not matched to a gene: 8. Germline loops: CDR1 MNHEY, CDR2 SVGAGI. The sample is drawn from a study of blood T cell repertoires in COVID-19. Across the whole study: COVID-19 samples collected from the United States, Italy and Spain covered acute and convalescent phases.

TCRdb's copy holds only in-frame clones and misses some; the assay was immunoSEQ multiplex PCR. The sample carries some 160,000 clones, roughly four fifths recorded once. Sequenced input: peripheral blood. V gene TRBV6-5 combines with J gene TRBJ2-5; the match to TRBD2 covers 7 bases. The sequence came from a woman of 80 years or more with COVID-19, enrolled during active disease. CDR3 region: CASRLTSPIQETQYF. The CDR3 DNA follows: TGTGCCAGCAGACTGACTAGCCCCATCCAAGAGACCCAGTACTTC.